Below are 5 T cell receptor beta chains sequenced from a single sample in a study of OX40 agonist ivuxolimab in advanced cancers. Data came from immunoSEQ multiplex PCR; TCRdb stores just in-frame clones and leaves some out. The sample consists of 58,000 or so clones, roughly nine tenths of them appearing once. The material sequenced was CD4+ or CD8+ T cells sorted from blood, taken in a trial of the OX40 agonist ivuxolimab. Receptors originate from an adult with an advanced solid tumor such as melanoma, head and neck, liver or kidney cancer.

The gene calls are TRBV27 and TRBJ1-5; 8 bases line up with TRBD1. V shed 5 bases and J 7 bases; nucleotides not matched to a gene: 16. Germline V gene lookup returns CDR1 MNHEY and CDR2 SMNVEV (reference sequence). This CDR3 is built from 17 residues. The CDR3 protein is CASSPGGAQGVFQPQHF. The CDR3, as DNA: TGTGCCAGCAGTCCAGGGGGAGCACAGGGGGTATTCCAGCCCCAGCATTTT.

The V and J genes are TRBV27 and TRBJ2-6; tentative D call: TRBD2 (6 bases). The CDR3 runs 17 residues. Trimming left V 3 bases short and J 4 bases short, with 16 bases between. Germline-derived CDR1 and CDR2 are MNHEY and SMNVEV (reference sequence). CDR3 loop: CASSLRGMPEGANVLTF. In nucleotides, the CDR3 is TGTGCCAGCAGTTTGCGGGGAATGCCGGAAGGGGCCAACGTCCTGACTTTC. The full variable domain, rest sourced from reference TRBV27 and TRBJ2-6, is EAQVTQNPRYLITVTGKKLTVTCSQNMNHEYMSWYRQDPGLGLRQIYYSMNVEVTDKGDVPEGYKVSRKEKRNFPLILESPSPNQTSLYFCASSLRGMPEGANVLTFGAGSRLTVL.

The gene calls are TRBV9 and TRBJ2-1, with 11 positions matching TRBD2. This CDR3 has 15 residues. Losses at the gene ends were 1 base for V and 3 bases for J; bases not matched to a gene: 0. Germline V CDR1 and CDR2: SGDLS, YYNGEE. CDR3 DNA: TGTGCCAGCAGCGTACTAGCGGGGGGCTACAATGAGCAGTTCTTC. Protein product: CASSVLAGGYNEQFF.

Here the CDR3 reads CASSDRTVQHF. The CDR3 DNA reads as TGTGCCAGCAGTGACAGGACGGTGCAGCATTTT. The V call is TRBV6-4, the J call TRBJ1-5, with unresolved D. CDR1 is MRHNA and CDR2 is SNTAGT in the germline V gene. The CDR3 sequence is 11 residues long. V lost 2 bases and J lost 13, with 9 bases in between.

This clone showed up just once. This chain connects TRBV5-1 to TRBJ1-2; unclear D gene. Per germline, CDR1 SGHRS and CDR2 YFSETQ. The CDR3 has 15 residues. Trimming pared 0 bases from V and 7 bases from J, leaving 16 bases between. CDR3 coding DNA: TGCGCCAGCAGCTTGGTAACGGGTTCTCGTGTTGGCTACACCTTC. The encoded protein is CASSLVTGSRVGYTF.